This is a list of T cell receptor beta chains from one sample in a study of blood T cell repertoires in COVID-19. Clones were read by immunoSEQ multiplex PCR, and TCRdb kept only the in-frame ones, dropping some. The top ten hold 3.4% of the sample, which has some 240,000 clones, about 80% seen once. Input material: PBMCs or T cells enriched from blood (not recorded which). These TCRs come from a man aged 50 or older who had recovered from COVID-19. Both conserved end residues are part of each CDR3. D genes are given only for firm matches. Clone size is shown for a subset of rows, as once, few, many or a class of expanded clone.

clone_size: -
j_call: TRBJ1-5
d_call: -
v_call: TRBV5-1
cdr3_nt: TGCGCCAGCAGCTTGTGGGGGGGTAATCAGCCCCAGCATTTT
cdr3_aa: CASSLWGGNQPQHF

clone_size: -
j_call: TRBJ2-7
d_call: -
v_call: TRBV6-5
cdr3_nt: TGTGCCAGCACAGGAGAGTGGGGAGGCTACGAGCAGTACTTC
cdr3_aa: CASTGEWGGYEQYF

clone_size: -
j_call: TRBJ2-2
d_call: TRBD2
v_call: TRBV19
cdr3_nt: TGTGCCAGTAGTCGGGAAGCGGGAGTCATACCCGGGGAGCTGTTTTTT
cdr3_aa: CASSREAGVIPGELFF

clone_size: once
j_call: TRBJ1-1
d_call: TRBD1
v_call: TRBV7-6
cdr3_nt: TGTGCCAGCAGCTTAGATGGACAGGGCGAAGCTTTCTTT
cdr3_aa: CASSLDGQGEAFF

clone_size: -
j_call: TRBJ1-1
d_call: -
v_call: TRBV3-1/TRBV3-2
cdr3_nt: TGTGCCAGCAGCCGGCAGGGGCCGGCTTTCTTT
cdr3_aa: CASSRQGPAFF

clone_size: -
j_call: TRBJ2-7
d_call: TRBD1
v_call: TRBV3-1/TRBV3-2
cdr3_nt: TGTGCCAGCAGCCTTTTCCGGGACAGGGTGATGGAGCAGTACTTC
cdr3_aa: CASSLFRDRVMEQYF

clone_size: -
j_call: TRBJ2-3
d_call: -
v_call: TRBV12-5
cdr3_nt: TGTGCTAGTGGTTTGCCTCAGGGGGGTGCAGATACGCAGTATTTT
cdr3_aa: CASGLPQGGADTQYF

clone_size: -
j_call: TRBJ1-5
d_call: -
v_call: TRBV2
cdr3_nt: TGTGCCAGCAAGAGAGACGGGGGGAGGGACAATCAGCCCCAGCATTTT
cdr3_aa: CASKRDGGRDNQPQHF

clone_size: -
j_call: TRBJ2-5
d_call: -
v_call: TRBV11-2
cdr3_nt: TGTGCCAGCAGCTTAGGGCCAGAAGAGACCCAGTACTTC
cdr3_aa: CASSLGPEETQYF

clone_size: -
j_call: TRBJ2-5
d_call: TRBD2
v_call: TRBV18
cdr3_nt: TGTGCCAGCTCACCATTACTAGCGGGGAACCAAGAGACCCAGTACTTC
cdr3_aa: CASSPLLAGNQETQYF

clone_size: -
j_call: TRBJ2-7
d_call: -
v_call: TRBV19
cdr3_nt: TGTGCCAGTGTCGGAACGGGGGTACCCTACGAGCAGTACTTC
cdr3_aa: CASVGTGVPYEQYF

clone_size: -
j_call: TRBJ2-2
d_call: -
v_call: TRBV12-3/TRBV12-4
cdr3_nt: TGTGCCAGCAGTGCGCTCACCACCGGGGAGCTGTTTTTT
cdr3_aa: CASSALTTGELFF

clone_size: -
j_call: TRBJ1-3
d_call: -
v_call: TRBV19
cdr3_nt: TGTGCCAGTAGTCCAGGAAAAACGGGAAACACCATATATTTT
cdr3_aa: CASSPGKTGNTIYF

clone_size: -
j_call: TRBJ1-6
d_call: TRBD1
v_call: TRBV27
cdr3_nt: TGTGCCAGCACCCCAGGGGGCGTTTTTGGGGCCCTCCACTTT
cdr3_aa: CASTPGGVFGALHF

clone_size: -
j_call: TRBJ2-7
d_call: TRBD1
v_call: TRBV28
cdr3_nt: TGTGCCAGCAGTACCGACAGGGGGGGATCCTACGAGCAGTACTTC
cdr3_aa: CASSTDRGGSYEQYF

clone_size: once
j_call: TRBJ2-7
d_call: TRBD1
v_call: TRBV6-5
cdr3_nt: TGTGCCAGCCGAAATGACAGGGGGTCCTACGAGCAGTACTTC
cdr3_aa: CASRNDRGSYEQYF

clone_size: -
j_call: TRBJ1-6
d_call: -
v_call: TRBV28
cdr3_nt: TGTGCCAGCAGTTTTGGAACAGCTAATTCACCCCTCCACTTT
cdr3_aa: CASSFGTANSPLHF

clone_size: -
j_call: TRBJ1-5
d_call: -
v_call: TRBV7-2
cdr3_nt: TGTGCCAGCAGCTTTGGAGGGGTTAGCAATCAGCCCCAGCATTTT
cdr3_aa: CASSFGGVSNQPQHF

clone_size: -
j_call: TRBJ2-5
d_call: TRBD1
v_call: TRBV28
cdr3_nt: TGTGCCAGCAGCCCACCCGGCAGGGGGCAAGAGACCCAGTACTTC
cdr3_aa: CASSPPGRGQETQYF

clone_size: few
j_call: TRBJ1-6
d_call: TRBD1
v_call: TRBV5-1
cdr3_nt: TGCGCCAGCAGCTCCCGGGGACAGTCACCCCTCCACTTT
cdr3_aa: CASSSRGQSPLHF

clone_size: -
j_call: TRBJ1-2
d_call: -
v_call: TRBV11-3
cdr3_nt: TGTGCCAGCAGCTTAGAAGGGACAAGGAAGTATGGCTACACCTTC
cdr3_aa: CASSLEGTRKYGYTF

clone_size: once
j_call: TRBJ1-2
d_call: -
v_call: TRBV28
cdr3_nt: TGTGCCATCTACCCTTCGGGGTATGGCTACACCTTC
cdr3_aa: CAIYPSGYGYTF

clone_size: -
j_call: TRBJ2-1
d_call: TRBD2
v_call: TRBV7-8
cdr3_nt: TGTGCCAGCAGCTTCAGAAGCGGGACCACCTACAATGAGCAGTTCTTC
cdr3_aa: CASSFRSGTTYNEQFF

clone_size: -
j_call: TRBJ2-5
d_call: TRBD1
v_call: TRBV7-8
cdr3_nt: TGTGCCAGCAGCCACGGGACAGGGGGTTTAGAGACCCAGTACTTC
cdr3_aa: CASSHGTGGLETQYF

clone_size: -
j_call: TRBJ2-1
d_call: TRBD2
v_call: TRBV4-1
cdr3_nt: TGCGCCAGCAGCCAAGTTTCAGCGGGACGAGTCAATGAGCAGTTCTTC
cdr3_aa: CASSQVSAGRVNEQFF

clone_size: -
j_call: TRBJ1-4
d_call: TRBD1
v_call: TRBV4-2
cdr3_nt: TGTGCCAGCAGCCAGGCGCAGGGGGCTACTAATGAAAAACTGTTTTTT
cdr3_aa: CASSQAQGATNEKLFF

clone_size: few
j_call: TRBJ1-5
d_call: TRBD1
v_call: TRBV5-5
cdr3_nt: TGTGCCAGCAGCCGCGGGACAGGGGGCGGGCAGCCCCAGCATTTT
cdr3_aa: CASSRGTGGGQPQHF

clone_size: -
j_call: TRBJ2-2
d_call: TRBD2
v_call: TRBV19
cdr3_nt: TGTGCCAGTACCACCAGAACCGGACTAGCGGGAGACACCGGGGAGCTGTTTTTT
cdr3_aa: CASTTRTGLAGDTGELFF

clone_size: -
j_call: TRBJ1-6
d_call: TRBD1
v_call: TRBV19
cdr3_nt: TGTGCCAGTAGTATGGCCCCGACAGGGGCGCGATGGTCACCCCTCCACTTT
cdr3_aa: CASSMAPTGARWSPLHF

clone_size: -
j_call: TRBJ1-2
d_call: -
v_call: TRBV29-1
cdr3_nt: TGCAGCGTTGAAATCTCAGGGGCGCGGACTAACTATGGCTACACCTTC
cdr3_aa: CSVEISGARTNYGYTF

clone_size: -
j_call: TRBJ2-3
d_call: TRBD2
v_call: TRBV7-9
cdr3_nt: TGTGCCAGCAGCTACAGCGGGGGGAGCACAGATACGCAGTATTTT
cdr3_aa: CASSYSGGSTDTQYF

clone_size: -
j_call: TRBJ2-7
d_call: -
v_call: TRBV2
cdr3_nt: TGTGCCAGCCTGGGGGGGGCGAGTAGGTACGAGCAGTACTTC
cdr3_aa: CASLGGASRYEQYF

clone_size: -
j_call: TRBJ2-5
d_call: -
v_call: TRBV28
cdr3_nt: TGTGCCAGCAGTGCTTACAGGGACCAAGAGACCCAGTACTTC
cdr3_aa: CASSAYRDQETQYF

clone_size: -
j_call: TRBJ2-1
d_call: -
v_call: TRBV15
cdr3_nt: TGTGCCACCAGCAGAGATGCGCTAGCGTCACGGCGGGCCTCCTACAATGAGCAGTTCTTC
cdr3_aa: CATSRDALASRRASYNEQFF

clone_size: -
j_call: TRBJ2-7
d_call: TRBD1
v_call: TRBV6-5
cdr3_nt: TGTGCCAGCAGTTTCCCGGGACAGGGGGCCTACGAGCAGTACTTC
cdr3_aa: CASSFPGQGAYEQYF

clone_size: -
j_call: TRBJ2-3
d_call: TRBD2
v_call: TRBV7-8
cdr3_nt: TGTGCCAGCAGTCCGGGGTCGCGGGGGGGCTTAACAGATACGCAGTATTTT
cdr3_aa: CASSPGSRGGLTDTQYF

clone_size: -
j_call: TRBJ2-3
d_call: -
v_call: TRBV18
cdr3_nt: TGTGCCAGCTTCACGACAGGCAGCACAGATACGCAGTATTTT
cdr3_aa: CASFTTGSTDTQYF

clone_size: -
j_call: TRBJ2-7
d_call: TRBD2
v_call: TRBV9
cdr3_nt: TGTGCCAGCAGCGTAGCAGCGGGAGGTCACTACGAGCAGTACTTC
cdr3_aa: CASSVAAGGHYEQYF

clone_size: once
j_call: TRBJ2-1
d_call: -
v_call: TRBV7-3
cdr3_nt: TGTGCCAGCAGCTTAAGGCAGGGTGGAGAGCAGTTCTTC
cdr3_aa: CASSLRQGGEQFF

clone_size: -
j_call: TRBJ2-2
d_call: TRBD2
v_call: TRBV7-9
cdr3_nt: TGTGCCAGCAGCCGTTCTACTAGCGGGAGAGGTACCGGGGAGCTGTTTTTT
cdr3_aa: CASSRSTSGRGTGELFF

clone_size: -
j_call: TRBJ2-1
d_call: TRBD2
v_call: TRBV5-1
cdr3_nt: TGCGCCAGCAGCTTGGTGGGACTAGCGGGAGTGCCCTACAATGAGCAGTTCTTC
cdr3_aa: CASSLVGLAGVPYNEQFF

clone_size: -
j_call: TRBJ2-7
d_call: TRBD2
v_call: TRBV27
cdr3_nt: TGTGCCAGCAGTTTATCTGCGGGAGGGCCCTACGAGCAGTACTTC
cdr3_aa: CASSLSAGGPYEQYF

clone_size: -
j_call: TRBJ2-5
d_call: -
v_call: TRBV30
cdr3_nt: TGTGCCTGGAGTGTATCGGGGAAAGAGACCCAGTACTTC
cdr3_aa: CAWSVSGKETQYF

clone_size: once
j_call: TRBJ2-5
d_call: TRBD2
v_call: TRBV5-3
cdr3_nt: TGTGCCAGAAGCTTGGTGGCTAGCGGGAGGGCCAGGGAGACCCAGTACTTC
cdr3_aa: CARSLVASGRARETQYF

clone_size: once
j_call: TRBJ2-1
d_call: -
v_call: TRBV28
cdr3_nt: TGTGCCAGCAGTTCTGCCGGGGGAATTCTCCGCGGAGTCGGTTACAATGAGCAGTTCTTC
cdr3_aa: CASSSAGGILRGVGYNEQFF

clone_size: -
j_call: TRBJ1-6
d_call: TRBD1
v_call: TRBV7-9
cdr3_nt: TGTGCCAGCAGCTTAGGGACAGGGGGAGTGTCACCCCTCCACTTT
cdr3_aa: CASSLGTGGVSPLHF

clone_size: many
j_call: TRBJ2-2
d_call: -
v_call: TRBV28
cdr3_nt: TGTGCCAGCAGTTTATCAGGGATCAACACCGGGGAGCTGTTTTTT
cdr3_aa: CASSLSGINTGELFF

clone_size: -
j_call: TRBJ2-2
d_call: TRBD1
v_call: TRBV6-5
cdr3_nt: TGTGCCACGGGACAGCTTACGAACACCGGGGAGCTGTTTTTT
cdr3_aa: CATGQLTNTGELFF

clone_size: -
j_call: TRBJ1-1
d_call: TRBD1
v_call: TRBV25-1
cdr3_nt: TGTGCCAGCAGTGGGAAACAGGGGGCGGAAGCTTTCTTT
cdr3_aa: CASSGKQGAEAFF

clone_size: -
j_call: TRBJ1-2
d_call: -
v_call: TRBV10-2
cdr3_nt: TGCGCCAGCAAAATTCTAGTCCGGGATTATGGCTACACCTTC
cdr3_aa: CASKILVRDYGYTF